This TCR beta chain was captured in a study of T cell repertoires in cytomegalovirus infection. CDR1 LNHNV and CDR2 YYDKDF come from the germline V gene (reference sequence). Trimming stripped 3 bases from V and 1 base from J, with 9 bases between. CDR3 length: 15 amino acids. This clonotype was seen a handful of times. Its antigen is currently unknown. In TCRdb, the reads were re-called with MiXCR into one record per CDR3 protein. The data show around 140,000 distinct CDR3 sequences, more than 30% seen once. V and J are TRBV15 and TRBJ2-2, with TRBD2 as a possible D gene (5 bases). This TCR derives from a human donor in good health (CMV status not recorded). Some clones in this sample may be carry-over from other donors' samples. This material consisted of CD8+ T cells from cultured PBMCs, taken from culture after CMV antigen stimulation. CDR3 DNA sequence: TGTGCCACCAGCAGCTGGACTGAGAACACCGGGGAGCTGTTTTTT. Its translation is CATSSWTENTGELFF.